There are a few counts of the clone carrying this TCR beta chain. The antigen is unknown. Unique molecular identifiers were used in preparing the TCRbeta library. TCRdb itself ran the PCR reads through MiXCR, one entry per CDR3 protein. The sample yields about a million distinct CDR3 sequences, roughly 31% seen once. This record belongs to a study of T-cell reconstitution after alpha-beta-depleted transplantation in children. This CDR3 is built from 14 residues. Between the trimmed V and J ends, which lost 3 bases and 2 bases, there was a span of 10 bases. The study's findings and limits: The origin of high day-60 TCRbeta diversity in some patients lay in surviving recipient T cells and thymic progenitors. Newly made T cells mostly supplied T-cell counts and diversity one year after transplant. Expanded graft clones numbering several hundred reportedly gave rise to alpha-beta T cells about two months after transplant.

The sequence was obtained from a boy in the first two years of life who had a stem cell transplant for SCID, so the T cells may come from the graft donor. Sample: PBMCs, mostly from graft donor cells, taken 360 days after TCRalphabeta/CD19-depleted stem cell transplant. The chain is built from TRBV12-3 or TRBV12-4 and TRBJ1-1; D call uncertain. CDR3 sequence reads: CASSFISYNTEAFF. CDR3 sequence (DNA): TGTGCCAGCAGTTTTATCTCATATAACACTGAAGCTTTCTTT.